Below, 2 T cell receptor beta chains from the same sample are listed, as sequenced in a study of metastatic and nonmetastatic thyroid tumors. TCRdb reanalyzed the PCR reads via MiXCR. Among about 40,000 clones listed, about 16% were seen once. Not a single patient had been given any form of treatment at any point before undergoing thyroid surgery. The sequenced sample consisted of blood. The receptors here all came from a female donor with papillary thyroid cancer or a benign thyroid nodule (not recorded which). Some clones in this sample may be carry-over from other donors' samples.

Many counts were recorded for this clone. The CDR3 DNA reads as TGCAGTGCTAGAGGCACCAAAGAGACCCAGTACTTC. Encoded protein: CSARGTKETQYF. The chain employs TRBV20-1 and TRBJ2-5, with unresolved D. The CDR3 totals 12 residues. Germline V gene sequence: CDR1 DFQATT, CDR2 SNEGSKA (reference sequence). V was pared by 1 base and J by 3 bases, with 6 bases between.

This clone has a count of ten or more. This chain links TRBV6-5 with TRBJ2-1; 7 bases agree with TRBD2. The CDR3 loop spans 15 amino acids. Germline V lookup: CDR1 MNHEY, CDR2 SVGAGI. After removal of 2 bases from V and 2 bases from J, the junction contained 3 bases not matched to a gene. CDR3 residues: CASSYLSGAYNEQFF. In DNA, the CDR3 is TGTGCCAGCAGTTACCTCAGCGGGGCCTACAATGAGCAGTTCTTC.